This entry describes one T cell receptor beta chain. Its antigen is currently unknown. After expansion with viral peptide pools in the ViraFEST assay, antigen-specific CD4+ T cells were sequenced. Researchers isolated CD4+ T cells once approximately 10 days of culture had elapsed. According to PCR results, the person was infected with SARS-CoV-2 between March and December 2020. Clones were sequenced by immunoSEQ multiplex PCR, and TCRdb holds only the in-frame ones, with some missing. This table holds tens of thousands of clones, about 77% found once. V was pared by 5 bases and J by 5 bases, with 18 bases between. CDR1 is LGHDT and CDR2 is YNNKEL in the germline V gene (reference sequence). This CDR3 has 15 amino acids. The sample comes from a study of vaccination effects on CD4 cells after COVID-19. Study overall: Sample provision by two convalescent patients occurred 16 days and one week before vaccination. General study results and limits: Convalescent patients were few in the study, and early post-infection timepoints were absent.

Here the sequenced sample was CD4+ T cells from PBMCs cultured with HCoV-NL63 spike peptides, taken before COVID-19 vaccination. The TCR comes from a human donor who had a prior SARS-CoV-2 infection. The gene calls are TRBV3-1 (or the pseudogene TRBV3-2) and TRBJ2-5; D call uncertain. The DNA of the CDR3 is TGTGCCAGCAGCGGATTCGGCGCCTCGGTGGAGACCCAGTACTTC. This gives the protein CASSGFGASVETQYF.